One TCR beta chain is described in this entry. What it recognizes is unknown. These data belong to a study of cytomegalovirus exposure and HLA in healthy donors. Germline V lookup: CDR1 SGHKS, CDR2 YYEKEE (reference sequence). This CDR3 contains 13 residues. Trimming took 1 base from V and 8 from J; bases not matched to a gene: 4. Study findings and constraints: In a later analysis, TCR beta V- and J-gene trimming showed a link to a missense DCLRE1C variant. According to the study, 160 or so TCR beta chains were cytomegalovirus-associated. Later on, analysis showed that most CMV-associated TCR beta chains appeared to be HLA-restricted.

Primers: 60 Vbeta forward and 13 Jbeta reverse. The protocol was immunoSEQ multiplex PCR, while the TCRdb copy is restricted to in-frame clones and leaves out a portion. In the table there are roughly 180,000 clones, approximately 84% of which are singletons. The J gene is TRBJ1-2, the V gene TRBV5-5; 8 bases match TRBD1. The TCR was taken from a woman aged 25 to 45 in good health and CMV-seropositive. The sample comprised PBMCs. The CDR3 spells CASSLQGARGYTF. CDR3 DNA sequence: TGTGCCAGCAGCTTGCAGGGGGCTAGAGGCTACACCTTC.